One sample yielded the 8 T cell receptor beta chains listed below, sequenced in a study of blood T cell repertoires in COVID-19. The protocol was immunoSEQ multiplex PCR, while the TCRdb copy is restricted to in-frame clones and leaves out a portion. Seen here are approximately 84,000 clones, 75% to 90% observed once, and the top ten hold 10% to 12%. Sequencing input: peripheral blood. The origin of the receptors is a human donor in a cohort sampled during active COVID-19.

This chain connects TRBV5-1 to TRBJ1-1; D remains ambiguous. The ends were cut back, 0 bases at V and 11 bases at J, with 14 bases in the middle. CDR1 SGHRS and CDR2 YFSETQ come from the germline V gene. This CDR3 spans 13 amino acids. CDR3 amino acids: CASSLGGNEVAFF. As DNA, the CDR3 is TGCGCCAGCAGCTTGGGCGGTAACGAGGTGGCTTTCTTT. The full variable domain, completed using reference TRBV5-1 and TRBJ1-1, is KAGVTQTPRYLIKTRGQQVTLSCSPISGHRSVSWYQQTPGQGLQFLFEYFSETQRNKGNFPGRFSGRQFSNSRSEMNVSTLELGDSALYLCASSLGGNEVAFFGQGTRLTVV.

The CDR3: CASSDSGGLAYEQYF. The DNA for the CDR3 is TGTGCCAGCAGTGACAGCGGGGGCCTAGCCTACGAGCAGTACTTC. This rearrangement joins TRBV2 to TRBJ2-7; 8 bases match TRBD2. The CDR3 has 15 residues. The V segment lost 3 bases and the J segment 2 bases; nucleotides outside the gene matches: 6. Germline CDR1 SNHLY, CDR2 FYNNEI.

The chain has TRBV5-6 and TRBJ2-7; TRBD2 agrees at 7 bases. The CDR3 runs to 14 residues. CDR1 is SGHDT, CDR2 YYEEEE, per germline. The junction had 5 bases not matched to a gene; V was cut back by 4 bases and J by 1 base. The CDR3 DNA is TGTGCCAGCAGCCTTAGCGGGCCTTCCTACGAGCAGTACTTC. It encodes CASSLSGPSYEQYF.

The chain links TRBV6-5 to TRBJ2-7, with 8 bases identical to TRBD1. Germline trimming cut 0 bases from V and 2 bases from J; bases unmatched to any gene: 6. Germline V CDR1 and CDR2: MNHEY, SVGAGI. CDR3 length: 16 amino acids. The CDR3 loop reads CASSYSSGTGAYEQYF. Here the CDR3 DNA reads TGTGCCAGCAGTTACTCCTCCGGGACAGGAGCCTACGAGCAGTACTTC.

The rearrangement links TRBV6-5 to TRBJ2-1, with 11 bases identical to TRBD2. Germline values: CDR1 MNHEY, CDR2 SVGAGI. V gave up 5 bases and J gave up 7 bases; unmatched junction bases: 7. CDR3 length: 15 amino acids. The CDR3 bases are TGTGCCAGCAGTAAACCCCCTAGCGGGAGGAATGAGCAGTTCTTC. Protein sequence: CASSKPPSGRNEQFF.

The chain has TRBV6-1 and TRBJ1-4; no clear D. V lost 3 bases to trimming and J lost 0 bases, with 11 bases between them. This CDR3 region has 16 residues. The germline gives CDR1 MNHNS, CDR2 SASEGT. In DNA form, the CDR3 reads TGTGCCAGCAGTGACCGGGGAACTGCAACTAATGAAAAACTGTTTTTT. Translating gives CASSDRGTATNEKLFF.

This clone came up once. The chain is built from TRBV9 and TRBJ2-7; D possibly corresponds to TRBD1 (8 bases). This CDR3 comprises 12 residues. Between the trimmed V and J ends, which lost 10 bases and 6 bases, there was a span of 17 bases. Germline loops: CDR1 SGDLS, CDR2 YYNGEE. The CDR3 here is CAAYRGRGEQYF. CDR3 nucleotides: TGTGCCGCGTACAGGGGGAGGGGCGAGCAGTACTTC.

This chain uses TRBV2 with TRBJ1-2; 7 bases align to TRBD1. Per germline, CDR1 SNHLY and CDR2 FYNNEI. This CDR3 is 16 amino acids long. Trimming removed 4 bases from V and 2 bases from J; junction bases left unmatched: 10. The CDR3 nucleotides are TGTGCCAGCAGTGTTTCTTCGGGACAGATAAACTATGGCTACACCTTC. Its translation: CASSVSSGQINYGYTF.